This entry lists 27 T cell receptor beta chains sequenced from one sample in a study of technical replicates of blood from a few donors. TCRdb's table, derived via immunoSEQ multiplex PCR, lists solely in-frame clones and lacks some. The sample yields approximately 65,000 clones, about 90% seen once. Sequences were obtained from PBMCs. These TCRs come from a human donor in good health. Some clones in this sample may be carry-over from other donors' samples.

This chain connects TRBV5-1 to TRBJ2-2, with 8 nucleotides matching TRBD2. The CDR3 spans 17 residues. Germline lookup yields CDR1 SGHRS and CDR2 YFSETQ. J lost 3 bases, V lost 4 bases, and 11 bases had no gene match. The CDR3 reads CASSNFRLAPYTGELFF. The CDR3 DNA sequence: TGCGCCAGCAGCAACTTCCGACTAGCGCCGTACACCGGGGAGCTGTTTTTT.

J is TRBJ1-2 and V is TRBV2; D is unresolved. This CDR3 spans 15 amino acids. CDR1 is SNHLY, CDR2 FYNNEI, per germline. Deletions cut 1 base from V and 5 bases from J, with 14 bases between. The CDR3 is CASSEVGRTWYGYTF. CDR3 sequence (DNA): TGTGCCAGCAGTGAAGTAGGCAGGACTTGGTATGGCTACACCTTC. The full variable domain, with the rest looked up from reference TRBV2 and TRBJ1-2, is EPEVTQTPSHQVTQMGQEVILRCVPISNHLYFYWYRQILGQKVEFLVSFYNNEISEKSEIFDDQFSVERPDGSNFTLKIRSTKLEDSAMYFCASSEVGRTWYGYTFGSGTRLTVV.

The CDR3 region is CASSYTWTGGSGELFF. CDR3 nucleotides: TGTGCCAGCAGTTACACCTGGACAGGGGGAAGCGGGGAGCTGTTTTTT. The genes are TRBV6-7 and TRBJ2-2; 10 positions match TRBD1. TRBV6-7 is an ORF for which the function is uncertain. The CDR3 consists of 16 residues. Trimming at V came to 2 bases and at J to 7 bases, leaving 7 bases not matched to a gene.

This rearrangement joins TRBV19 to TRBJ1-6; 8 nucleotides align to TRBD1. From germline, CDR1 is LNHDA and CDR2 SQIVND (reference sequence). The CDR3 extends over 15 amino acids. J lost 3 bases, V lost 4 bases, and 2 bases had no gene match. CDR3 in amino acids: CASSRGTGYNSPLHF. Here the CDR3 DNA reads TGTGCCAGTAGTAGAGGGACAGGCTATAATTCACCCCTCCACTTT.

The rearrangement links TRBV19 to TRBJ2-7; no clear D. The CDR3 is made up of 13 amino acids. V lost 6 bases, J lost 3 bases, and 12 bases lay in between. Germline V gene sequence: CDR1 LNHDA, CDR2 SQIVND (reference sequence). The CDR3 sequence is CASSQSGIYEQYF. DNA of the CDR3: TGTGCCAGTAGCCAATCAGGAATCTACGAGCAGTACTTC.

V gene TRBV6-5 combines with J gene TRBJ2-5, with D unclear. Germline V gene data show CDR1 as MNHEY and CDR2 as SVGAGI. Trimming pared 2 bases from V and 5 bases from J, leaving 15 bases between. There are 15 residues in the CDR3. The CDR3 DNA reads as TGTGCCAGCAGTTACAGCCCGAAACCCGTGGAGACCCAGTACTTC. As protein: CASSYSPKPVETQYF.

The CDR3 sequence is CASSIVQGGQPQHF. The CDR3 DNA reads TGTGCCAGTAGTATTGTGCAGGGTGGACAGCCCCAGCATTTT. The J gene is TRBJ1-5, the V gene TRBV19, with D possibly being TRBD1 (5 bases). The CDR3 is made up of 14 amino acids. The ends were cut back, 3 bases at V and 7 bases at J, with 13 bases in the middle. Looked up from germline, CDR1 is LNHDA and CDR2 is SQIVND (reference sequence). The full variable domain, completed using reference TRBV19 and TRBJ1-5, is DGGITQSPKYLFRKEGQNVTLSCEQNLNHDAMYWYRQDPGQGLRLIYYSQIVNDFQKGDIAEGYSVSREKKESFPLTVTSAQKNPTAFYLCASSIVQGGQPQHFGDGTRLSIL.

The chain couples TRBV11-3 to TRBJ2-1, with TRBD2 matching 8 bases. The CDR3 runs 19 residues. Germline CDR1 is SGHNT and CDR2 is YENEEA. Unmatched junction bases numbered 13, after V lost 0 bases and J lost 3 bases. The CDR3 loop reads CASSLDHPRTSGNYNEQFF. For the CDR3, the DNA is TGTGCCAGCAGCTTAGATCACCCCCGCACTAGCGGAAACTACAATGAGCAGTTCTTC.

V gene TRBV5-1 combines with J gene TRBJ2-3, with 7 nucleotides matching TRBD1. The germline gives CDR1 SGHRS, CDR2 YFSETQ. This CDR3 contains 15 residues. V was clipped by 3 bases and J by 6 bases; unmatched bases: 10. The CDR3 coding sequence is TGCGCCAGCAGCTCCGACAGGGCGAATGTCGATACGCAGTATTTT. As protein: CASSSDRANVDTQYF.

The genes are TRBV4-3 and TRBJ2-1; 7 nucleotides agree with TRBD2. This CDR3 has 18 amino acids. The J segment lost 7 bases and the V segment lost 1 base, leaving 16 bases of the junction unmatched. CDR1 and CDR2 (germline): LGHNA, YSLEER. The CDR3 bases are TGCGCCAGCAGCCAAGGGAGTGGAGTGATAGGCGGGGGAAATGAGCAGTTCTTC. It yields the protein CASSQGSGVIGGGNEQFF.

This chain links TRBV7-2 with TRBJ2-2, with no clear D. The CDR3 is 14 residues long. Germline V gives CDR1 SGHTA, CDR2 FQGNSA. The V and J ends lost 2 bases and 1 base respectively, with 5 bases between them. The DNA of the CDR3 is TGTGCCAGCAGCTTATTCCAGAACACCGGGGAGCTGTTTTTT. This encodes CASSLFQNTGELFF.

This clone qualifies as medium-sized. The chain recombines TRBV6-1 with TRBJ1-6, with 10 bases identical to TRBD1. The CDR3 is made up of 15 amino acids. With V trimmed by 6 bases and J by 5 bases, 4 bases remained unmatched. The V gene's germline CDR1 is MNHNS and CDR2 SASEGT. CDR3 nucleotide sequence: TGTGCCAGCAGCGCCGGGACAGGGGATAATTCACCCCTCCACTTT. It codes for CASSAGTGDNSPLHF.

The V gene is TRBV9, the J gene TRBJ2-1; TRBD1 is a possible D gene (6 bases). The CDR3 spans 15 residues. Germline V gives CDR1 SGDLS, CDR2 YYNGEE. Trimming shortened V by 0 bases and J by 9 bases, and 16 bases separated the two germline ends. Here the CDR3 reads CASSVGETGFSEQFF. CDR3 nucleotides: TGTGCCAGCAGCGTAGGAGAGACAGGCTTCTCTGAGCAGTTCTTC.

The gene calls are TRBV5-1 and TRBJ2-3, with 9 nucleotides matching TRBD2. Germline CDR1 and CDR2: SGHRS and YFSETQ. The CDR3 spans 15 residues. The trim removed 2 bases at V and 2 bases at J, leaving 3 bases unmatched. The CDR3 nucleotides are TGCGCCAGCAGCTTTAGCGGGAGCTTCACAGATACGCAGTATTTT. It is translated as CASSFSGSFTDTQYF. Complete variable domain (other parts from reference TRBV5-1 and TRBJ2-3): KAGVTQTPRYLIKTRGQQVTLSCSPISGHRSVSWYQQTPGQGLQFLFEYFSETQRNKGNFPGRFSGRQFSNSRSEMNVSTLELGDSALYLCASSFSGSFTDTQYFGPGTRLTVL.

J is TRBJ2-3 and V is TRBV12-5; a possible D gene is TRBD2 (6 bases). Germline CDR1 LGHNT, CDR2 FRNRAP. Trimming took off 5 bases at V and 6 bases at J, with 9 bases between the two ends. This CDR3 contains 12 residues. CDR3 nucleotides: TGTGCTAGTGGTGCCGGGACTGATACGCAGTATTTT. As protein: CASGAGTDTQYF.

The rearrangement joins TRBV30 to TRBJ1-1; D unclear. The ends were cut back, 2 bases at V and 1 base at J, with 8 bases in the middle. The germline V gene encodes CDR1 GTSNPN and CDR2 SVGIG (reference sequence). The CDR3 sequence is 13 residues long. The CDR3 reads CAWSTGENTEAFF. The CDR3 nucleotides are TGTGCCTGGAGTACGGGAGAGAACACTGAAGCTTTCTTT.

This chain uses TRBV6-5 with TRBJ1-5; no clear D. Per germline, CDR1 MNHEY and CDR2 SVGAGI. V lost 2 bases and J lost 6, with 14 bases in between. The CDR3 spans 15 residues. The CDR3 DNA follows: TGTGCCAGCAGTTACACCTTCGGGGAGGGTCAGCCCCAGCATTTT. Translated, it gives CASSYTFGEGQPQHF.

The gene calls are TRBV5-1 and TRBJ2-3; 10 positions agree with TRBD2. The CDR3 is 18 residues long. The germline V gene has CDR1 SGHRS and CDR2 YFSETQ. V trimming: 0 bases; J trimming: 0 bases; junction bases outside the gene matches: 7. The CDR3 DNA reads as TGCGCCAGCAGCTTGGCGTCTAGCGGGAGAGTCAGCACAGATACGCAGTATTTT. Translating it yields CASSLASSGRVSTDTQYF.

The chain uses TRBV2 and TRBJ1-2; perhaps TRBD1 as D (6 bases). CDR3 length equals 14 residues. V gave up 7 bases and J gave up 6 bases, with 18 bases separating them. Germline CDR1 reads SNHLY; CDR2 reads FYNNEI. The CDR3 loop is CASTLGGAVDGYTF. The CDR3 nucleotides are TGTGCCAGCACCCTTGGGGGGGCCGTTGATGGCTACACCTTC.

The V and J genes are TRBV7-9 and TRBJ1-2; 8 bases align to TRBD1. The CDR3 runs to 17 residues. Trimming removed 0 bases from V and 7 bases from J; junction bases left unmatched: 13. Germline CDR1 and CDR2: SEHNR and FQNEAQ (reference sequence). The CDR3 DNA is TGTGCCAGCAGCTTAGCTTCAGCCGGGACAGGCCATTTTGGCTACACCTTC. As protein: CASSLASAGTGHFGYTF.

This chain links TRBV7-3 with TRBJ2-1; 8 nucleotides match TRBD2. Trimming took 4 bases from V and 7 from J; bases not matched to a gene: 12. The CDR3 covers 16 residues. Germline CDR1 is SGHTA and CDR2 is FQGTGA. The CDR3 loop is CASSWGRGGRLNEQFF. In DNA form, the CDR3 reads TGTGCCAGCAGCTGGGGAAGGGGCGGGAGGTTGAATGAGCAGTTCTTC.

The count of this clone is one. The rearrangement links TRBV6-5 to TRBJ2-1, with 8 positions matching TRBD2. The trim removed 4 bases at V and 1 base at J, leaving 6 bases unmatched. This CDR3 has 16 residues. CDR1 is MNHEY and CDR2 is SVGAGI in the germline V gene. For the CDR3, the DNA is TGTGCCAGCAGTTCCTGGGGCGGGGGGTCCTACAATGAGCAGTTCTTC. Its protein product is CASSSWGGGSYNEQFF.

The genes are TRBV19 and TRBJ1-6, with D perhaps TRBD1 (6 bases). This CDR3 has 15 residues. V was shortened by 4 bases and J by 3 bases, with 10 bases between the two germline ends. CDR1 and CDR2 from the germline V gene are LNHDA and SQIVND (reference sequence). CDR3 region: CASSSGQYYNSPLHF. CDR3 nucleotide sequence: TGTGCCAGTAGTAGCGGACAGTACTATAATTCACCCCTCCACTTT.

The CDR3 DNA reads TGTGCCAGCAGTCCACCGGTGCGGGTTGGGAGGACTGAAGCTTTCTTT. This translates into CASSPPVRVGRTEAFF. The V call is TRBV6-4, the J call TRBJ1-1; D is ambiguous. V dropped 5 bases and J dropped 5 bases, with 21 bases sitting between them. CDR1 is MRHNA, CDR2 SNTAGT, per germline. There are 16 residues in the CDR3.

The chain links TRBV28 to TRBJ1-3; D call uncertain. CDR3 length: 14 amino acids. V lost 9 bases, J lost 4 bases, and 16 bases lay in between. Germline V gene data show CDR1 as MDHEN and CDR2 as SYDVKM. The CDR3 protein is CASNSGGPGNTIYF. The CDR3, as DNA: TGTGCCAGTAATAGCGGAGGGCCAGGAAACACCATATATTTT.

The chain has TRBV7-3 and TRBJ2-1; 11 nucleotides match TRBD2. Germline V gives CDR1 SGHTA, CDR2 FQGTGA. The ends lost 2 bases at V and 3 bases at J; junction bases unmatched: 9. This CDR3 has 18 residues. The CDR3 here is CASSLLPLAGGYYNEQFF. CDR3 coding DNA: TGTGCCAGCAGCTTATTGCCCCTAGCGGGAGGCTACTACAATGAGCAGTTCTTC. Full variable domain (missing parts from reference TRBV7-3 and TRBJ2-1): GAGVSQTPSNKVTEKGKYVELRCDPISGHTALYWYRQSLGQGPEFLIYFQGTGAADDSGLPNDRFFAVRPEGSVSTLKIQRTERGDSAVYLCASSLLPLAGGYYNEQFFGPGTRLTVL.

The gene calls are TRBV4-2 and TRBJ2-7; TRBD2 matches at 11 bases. V shed 4 bases, J shed 5 bases, and the junction held 13 bases outside the gene matches. Looked up from germline, CDR1 is LGHNA and CDR2 is YNFKEQ. This CDR3 has 17 residues. CDR3 bases: TGTGCCAGCAGCCTTGCAACTAGCGGGGGTAGGTCCCACGAGCAGTACTTC. Residues: CASSLATSGGRSHEQYF.